Each of the 24 T cell receptor beta chains below was sequenced from the same sample in a study of CD8 T cells in ankylosing spondylitis (dated by TCRdb to about 2017). Study-wide findings and limitations: A TCR beta motif made up of 7 to 9 highly homologous amino acid variants appeared to be characteristic of blood from ankylosing spondylitis patients.

The library was made by 5' RACE. Sequencing relied on an Illumina HiSeq 2500. TCRdb trimmed public reads at Q25 via fastp, called clones via MiXCR and kept in-frame beta chains. Rows with one shared CDR3 protein collapse into an entry with the most common genes and DNA. In this sample the table shows 700,000 or so distinct CDR3 sequences, around a fifth of which occur a single time. In total, the top ten clones hold 19% of the sample. These receptors have no identified antigens. The sequenced sample was blood, either unsorted or a sorted T cell fraction (not recorded which). Receptor source: a male donor with ankylosing spondylitis.

The chain joins TRBV3-1 to TRBJ2-4; TRBD2 is a possible D gene (6 bases). The V end lost 3 bases, the J end lost 8 bases, and 20 bases lay between the germline ends. The V gene's germline CDR1 is LGHDT and CDR2 YNNKEL (reference sequence). CDR3 length equals 16 residues. The CDR3 DNA is TGTGCCAGCAGCCAGGGGTCCGGGACTCGCGAAGACATTCAGTACTTC. Encoded protein: CASSQGSGTREDIQYF.

CDR3 sequence: CSARGQGSYYEQYF. CDR3 nucleotides: TGCAGTGCTAGAGGACAGGGGTCTTACTACGAGCAGTACTTC. The chain uses TRBV20-1 and TRBJ2-7; 8 nucleotides line up with TRBD1. V lost 1 base, J lost 3 bases, and 5 bases stayed unmatched. CDR3 length: 14 amino acids. Germline values: CDR1 DFQATT, CDR2 SNEGSKA (reference sequence).

This clonotype was observed a handful of times. The chain recombines TRBV20-1 with TRBJ1-1; D is uncertain. Germline CDR1 reads DFQATT; CDR2 reads SNEGSKA (reference sequence). V lost 3 bases, J lost 4 bases, and 9 bases lay in between. The CDR3 spans 12 residues. The CDR3 spells CSARGRSTEAFF. DNA for the CDR3: TGCAGTGCTAGGGGGAGGAGCACTGAAGCTTTCTTT.

The chain has TRBV5-6 and TRBJ2-7; tentatively, D is TRBD1 (6 bases). Germline loops: CDR1 SGHDT, CDR2 YYEEEE. The CDR3 runs to 18 residues. V was cut by 4 bases and J by 3 bases, with 26 bases left in between. CDR3 DNA sequence: TGTGCCAGCAGCCAGATGTCCGGGACACTTCTCACCCGCTACGAGCAGTACTTC. Its translation: CASSQMSGTLLTRYEQYF.

This clonotype was counted a few times. CDR3: CASSLADYNYNEQFF. In DNA form, the CDR3 reads TGCGCCAGCAGCCTAGCGGACTACAACTACAATGAGCAGTTCTTC. The V call is TRBV5-1, the J call TRBJ2-1, with TRBD2 matching over 7 bases. The CDR3 covers 15 residues. J was trimmed by 3 bases and V by 4 bases; bases with no gene match: 7. CDR1 is SGHRS, CDR2 YFSETQ, per germline.

The rearrangement uses TRBV20-1 and TRBJ2-7, with 9 nucleotides matching TRBD1. Looked up from germline, CDR1 is DFQATT and CDR2 is SNEGSKA (reference sequence). The V gene end was trimmed by 5 bases and the J gene end by 1 base; junction bases not matched to a gene: 9. This CDR3 has 15 amino acids. The CDR3 coding sequence is TGCAGTGCTCTCCTATACAGGGGGCAATCCTACGAGCAGTACTTC. This translates into CSALLYRGQSYEQYF.

This clonotype was picked up a small number of times. The chain couples TRBV3-1 to TRBJ2-1; 13 positions agree with TRBD2. Germline V gene lookup returns CDR1 LGHDT and CDR2 YNNKEL (reference sequence). The CDR3 is made up of 15 amino acids. With V trimmed by 6 bases and J by 5 bases, 4 bases remained unmatched. The CDR3 reads CASRPGTSGNNEQFF. The CDR3 region has the DNA TGTGCCAGCAGGCCCGGGACTAGCGGGAACAATGAGCAGTTCTTC.

The sample holds many counts of this clonotype. This chain connects TRBV12-3 or TRBV12-4 to TRBJ1-6; 9 bases are shared with TRBD1. Trimming at V came to 4 bases and at J to 10 bases, leaving 8 bases not matched to a gene. This CDR3 region has 15 residues. The DNA of the CDR3 is TGTGCCAGCAGTTACCGGACAGGGGAGAGGTCACCCCTCCACTTT. Translated, it gives CASSYRTGERSPLHF.

Only a few counts were recorded for this clonotype. A read error may be the cause here, since a much bigger clone is one base away. The chain recombines TRBV12-3 or TRBV12-4 with TRBJ1-2; TRBD1 matches 7 bases. With V trimmed by 4 bases and J by 4 bases, 0 bases remained unmatched. There are 12 residues in the CDR3. The CDR3 loop is CASSWTGYGYTF. In DNA, the CDR3 is TGTGCCAGCAGTTGGACAGGCTATGGCTACACCTTC.

This clonotype was picked up many times. The chain uses TRBV5-4 and TRBJ2-1; TRBD1 or TRBD2 may be the D gene (7 bases each). Germline loops: CDR1 SGHNT, CDR2 YYREEE (reference sequence). Trimming took off 4 bases at V and 4 bases at J, with 15 bases between the two ends. The length of the CDR3 is 15 residues. CDR3 loop: CASSTSGGAYNEQFF. The CDR3 coding sequence is TGTGCCAGCAGCACTTCAGGGGGGGCTTACAATGAGCAGTTCTTC.

The chain joins TRBV29-1 to TRBJ2-1; D is unclear. V was clipped by 7 bases and J by 0 bases, with 13 bases between them. This CDR3 contains 14 residues. Looked up from germline, CDR1 is SQVTM and CDR2 is ANQGSEA. CDR3 region: CSALRWSSYNEQFF. The CDR3 region has the DNA TGCAGCGCCCTTCGATGGAGCTCCTACAATGAGCAGTTCTTC.

CDR3: CASIHGGRPSTDTQYF. In nucleotides, the CDR3 is TGCGCCAGCATCCATGGCGGACGACCCAGCACAGATACGCAGTATTTT. The chain carries TRBV5-1 and TRBJ2-3; no definite D call. The CDR3 totals 16 residues. Trimming stripped 6 bases from V and 0 bases from J, with 17 bases between. Germline values: CDR1 SGHRS, CDR2 YFSETQ.

CDR3 sequence reads: CASSYSTQGPGTQYF. DNA for the CDR3: TGTGCCAGCAGTTACTCGACACAGGGGCCAGGGACCCAGTACTTC. V gene TRBV6-5 combines with J gene TRBJ2-5; 7 bases fit TRBD1. Per germline, CDR1 MNHEY and CDR2 SVGAGI. V gave up 0 bases and J gave up 7 bases; unmatched junction bases: 8. The CDR3 spans 15 residues.

This clonotype was picked up a small number of times. The chain uses TRBV5-1 and TRBJ2-2; D is uncertain. The CDR3 covers 13 residues. Germline V lookup: CDR1 SGHRS, CDR2 YFSETQ. V lost 0 bases and J 9 bases, leaving 9 bases between the germline ends. Here the CDR3 DNA reads TGCGCCAGCAGCTTGGCCGGATACAGGGAGCTGTTTTTT. Amino acids: CASSLAGYRELFF.

This clonotype was seen more than once but under ten times. This chain joins TRBV20-1 and TRBJ1-5; maybe TRBD1 (5 bases). The CDR3 has 17 residues. V shed 1 base and J shed 4 bases, with 20 bases lying between them. CDR1 DFQATT and CDR2 SNEGSKA come from the germline V gene (reference sequence). As DNA, the CDR3 is TGCAGTGCTAGAGCCCAAGGACTCGACAGAGCTAATCAGCCCCAGCATTTT. Its translation: CSARAQGLDRANQPQHF.

As concerns this clonotype: Compared with germline, one end of the junction differs, possibly owing to a read error. The rearrangement uses TRBV6-6 and TRBJ1-2, with D tentatively TRBD1 (6 bases). Germline CDR1 MNHNY, CDR2 SVGAGI (reference sequence). The CDR3 contains 11 residues. In DNA form, the CDR3 reads TGTGTCAGCAGCTCAGGACAGGGCTACACCTTC. It translates to CVSSSGQGYTF.

This clonotype was seen repeatedly, ten times or more. The genes are TRBV6-4 and TRBJ2-3; unclear D gene. The V and J ends lost 0 bases and 4 bases respectively, with 11 bases between them. The CDR3 contains 15 residues. CDR1 and CDR2 from the germline V gene are MRHNA and SNTAGT. The CDR3 here is CASSDSGGQSDTQYF. DNA of the CDR3: TGTGCCAGCAGTGACTCGGGTGGGCAGTCAGATACGCAGTATTTT.

This clonotype has a handful of counts. This chain joins TRBV4-3 and TRBJ2-7; 10 bases map to TRBD2. CDR1 is LGHNA, CDR2 YSLEER, per germline. CDR3 length: 17 residues. V shed 0 bases, J shed 5 bases, and the junction held 10 bases outside the gene matches. DNA for the CDR3: TGCGCCAGCAGCCAAGAGACAAACCTAGCGGGAGCGGACGAGCAGTACTTC. Translated: CASSQETNLAGADEQYF.

The V gene is TRBV9, the J gene TRBJ2-1; 9 bases fit TRBD2. Germline V gives CDR1 SGDLS, CDR2 YYNGEE. The CDR3 consists of 16 residues. V lost 4 bases to trimming and J lost 6 bases; unmatched junction nucleotides: 11. The CDR3 spells CASSPPGTSLRNEQFF. The DNA of the CDR3 is TGTGCCAGCAGCCCTCCAGGGACTAGCCTCCGCAATGAGCAGTTCTTC.

V gene TRBV4-1 combines with J gene TRBJ2-1; 9 nucleotides agree with TRBD2. With 1 base clipped from V and 8 bases from J, the junction kept 12 bases outside the gene matches. This CDR3 contains 17 residues. Germline V gene sequence: CDR1 MGHRA, CDR2 YSYEKL. CDR3 sequence: CASSQGPAGGLDDEQFF. The CDR3 DNA is TGCGCCAGCAGCCAAGGGCCGGCGGGGGGGCTTGATGATGAGCAGTTCTTC.

At least ten counts were recorded for this clonotype. One end of the junction is discordant with germline, which a read error may explain. The chain joins TRBV7-3 to TRBJ2-3, with D possibly being TRBD1 (5 bases). CDR1 is SGHTA and CDR2 is FQGTGA in the germline V gene. The CDR3 consists of 14 residues. This CDR3 reads CASSLTGPTDTQYF. CDR3 nucleotide sequence: TGTGCCAGCAGTTTAACAGGCCCCACAGATACGCAGTATTTT.

This rearrangement joins TRBV28 to TRBJ1-2; D not resolved. CDR1 and CDR2 (germline): MDHEN, SYDVKM. The V and J ends lost 7 bases and 0 bases respectively, with 9 bases between them. This CDR3 comprises 13 residues. The CDR3 DNA is TGTGCCAGCAACCCTGGAGCTAACTATGGCTACACCTTC. Residues: CASNPGANYGYTF.

The V gene is TRBV5-4, the J gene TRBJ2-7; D may be TRBD2 (6 bases). The V gene lost 3 bases and the J gene lost 6 bases, with 10 bases spanning the gap. The CDR3 extends over 12 amino acids. Germline values: CDR1 SGHNT, CDR2 YYREEE (reference sequence). The CDR3 region has the DNA TGTGCCAGCAGCTCTGGGACTGCCGAGCAGTACTTC. Translation: CASSSGTAEQYF. The variable domain in full, with the rest retrieved from reference TRBV5-4 and TRBJ2-7, is ETGVTQSPTHLIKTRGQQVTLRCSSQSGHNTVSWYQQALGQGPQFIFQYYREEENGRGNFPPRFSGLQFPNYSSELNVNALELDDSALYLCASSSGTAEQYFGPGTRLTVT.

The chain links TRBV11-1 to TRBJ1-4; 10 nucleotides align to TRBD1. This CDR3 comprises 18 residues. Germline V CDR1 and CDR2: SGHAT, FQDESV (reference sequence). V lost 2 bases to trimming and J lost 6 bases; unmatched junction nucleotides: 12. CDR3 coding DNA: TGTGCCAGCAGCTTAACCGGGACAGGGGAAGACCGTTATGAAAAACTGTTTTTT. This gives the protein CASSLTGTGEDRYEKLFF.